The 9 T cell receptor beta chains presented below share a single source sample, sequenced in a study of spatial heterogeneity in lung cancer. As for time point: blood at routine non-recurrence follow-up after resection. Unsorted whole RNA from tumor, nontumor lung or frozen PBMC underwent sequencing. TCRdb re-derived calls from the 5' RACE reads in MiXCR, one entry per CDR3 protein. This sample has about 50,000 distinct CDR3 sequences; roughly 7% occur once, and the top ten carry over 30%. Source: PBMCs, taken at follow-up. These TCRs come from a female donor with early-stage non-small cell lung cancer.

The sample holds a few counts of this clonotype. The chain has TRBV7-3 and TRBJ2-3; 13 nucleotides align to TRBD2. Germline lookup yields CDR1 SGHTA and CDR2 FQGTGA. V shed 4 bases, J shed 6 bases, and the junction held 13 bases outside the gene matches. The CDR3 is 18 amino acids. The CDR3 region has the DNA TGTGCCAGCAGCTCCTCCCTAACTAGCGGGGGGGCCCCGGATACGCAGTATTTT. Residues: CASSSSLTSGGAPDTQYF.

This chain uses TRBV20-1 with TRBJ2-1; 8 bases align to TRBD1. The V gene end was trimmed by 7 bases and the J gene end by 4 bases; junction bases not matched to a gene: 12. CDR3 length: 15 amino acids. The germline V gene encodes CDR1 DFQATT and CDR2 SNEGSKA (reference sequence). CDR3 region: CSGDSRTGFYNEQFF. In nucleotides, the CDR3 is TGCAGTGGTGATTCCCGGACAGGGTTTTACAATGAGCAGTTCTTC.

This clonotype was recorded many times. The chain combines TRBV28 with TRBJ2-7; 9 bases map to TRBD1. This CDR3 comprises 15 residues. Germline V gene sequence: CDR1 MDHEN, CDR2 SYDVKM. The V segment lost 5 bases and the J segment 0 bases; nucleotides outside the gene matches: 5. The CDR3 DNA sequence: TGTGCCAGCAGTGGGACAGGGCTCAGCTCCTACGAGCAGTACTTC. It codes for CASSGTGLSSYEQYF. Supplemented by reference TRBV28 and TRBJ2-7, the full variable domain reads DVKVTQSSRYLVKRTGEKVFLECVQDMDHENMFWYRQDPGLGLRLIYFSYDVKMKEKGDIPEGYSVSREKKERFSLILESASTNQTSMYLCASSGTGLSSYEQYFGPGTRLTVT.

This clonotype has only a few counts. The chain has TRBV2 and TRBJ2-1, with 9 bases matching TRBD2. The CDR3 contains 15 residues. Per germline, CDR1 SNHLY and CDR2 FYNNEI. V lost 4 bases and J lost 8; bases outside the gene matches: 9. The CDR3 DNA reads TGTGCCAGCAGTGGAACCGGCGGGGGGGTCCATGAGCAGTTCTTC. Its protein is CASSGTGGGVHEQFF.

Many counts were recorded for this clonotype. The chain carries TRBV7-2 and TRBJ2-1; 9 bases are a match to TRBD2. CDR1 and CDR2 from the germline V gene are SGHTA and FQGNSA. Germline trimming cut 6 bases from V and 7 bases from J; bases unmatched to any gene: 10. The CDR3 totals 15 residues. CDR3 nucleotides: TGTGCCAGCAGTCTGTGGACTAGCGTAGGGAATGAGCAGTTCTTC. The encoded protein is CASSLWTSVGNEQFF.

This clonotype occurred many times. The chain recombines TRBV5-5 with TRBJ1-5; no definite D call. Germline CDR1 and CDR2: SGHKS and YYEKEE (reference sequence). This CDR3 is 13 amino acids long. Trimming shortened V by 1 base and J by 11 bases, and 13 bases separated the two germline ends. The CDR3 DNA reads TGTGCCAGCAGCTTGTCAGCCGAGTGGGCCCAGCATTTT. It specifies CASSLSAEWAQHF.

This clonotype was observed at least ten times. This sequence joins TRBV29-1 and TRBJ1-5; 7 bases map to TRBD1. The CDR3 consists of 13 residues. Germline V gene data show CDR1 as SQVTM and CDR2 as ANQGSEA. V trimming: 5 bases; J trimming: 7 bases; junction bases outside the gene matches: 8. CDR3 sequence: CSVHDREGQPQHF. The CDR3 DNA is TGCAGCGTTCATGACAGGGAAGGCCAGCCCCAGCATTTT.

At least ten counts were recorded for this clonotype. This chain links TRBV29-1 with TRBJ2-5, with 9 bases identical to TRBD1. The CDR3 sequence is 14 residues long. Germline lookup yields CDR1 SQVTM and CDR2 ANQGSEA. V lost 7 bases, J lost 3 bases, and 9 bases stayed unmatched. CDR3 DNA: TGCAGCGCCGGTGGGGGGACAGGGAAAGAGACCCAGTACTTC. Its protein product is CSAGGGTGKETQYF.

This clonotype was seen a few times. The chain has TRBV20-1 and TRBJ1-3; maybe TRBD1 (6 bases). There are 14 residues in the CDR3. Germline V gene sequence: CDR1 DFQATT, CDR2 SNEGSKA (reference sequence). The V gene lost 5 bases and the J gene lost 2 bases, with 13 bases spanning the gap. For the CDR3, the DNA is TGCAGTGCTCCCCTTCAGGGGCCTGGAAACACCATATATTTT. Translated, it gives CSAPLQGPGNTIYF.